Shown below are 17 T cell receptor beta chains from a single sample sequenced in a study of long-term antiretroviral therapy in people with HIV. Survey level was the resolution at which the v3.0 immunoSEQ assay ran. The data were produced by immunoSEQ multiplex PCR, yet TCRdb's version contains in-frame clones alone and is incomplete. This table has just over 35,000 clones, roughly 94% appearing once. The sequencing here drew on unsorted PBMCs, taken 4.1 years after starting antiretroviral therapy. Every receptor here comes from a woman aged 50 to 60 with HIV.

The J gene is TRBJ2-3, the V gene TRBV7-2; maybe TRBD2 (7 bases). CDR1 is SGHTA and CDR2 is FQGNSA in the germline V gene. V dropped 8 bases and J dropped 1 base, with 22 bases sitting between them. The CDR3 contains 17 residues. CDR3 sequence (DNA): TGTGCCAGCCGCCTACCTTTGAGGGGGGGCCGCACAGATACGCAGTATTTT. This codes for CASRLPLRGGRTDTQYF.

This clone was observed once. This chain connects TRBV7-9 to TRBJ1-5; a possible D gene is TRBD1 (6 bases). In germline, CDR1 is SEHNR, CDR2 FQNEAQ (reference sequence). This CDR3 comprises 15 residues. Trimming took 8 bases from V and 6 from J, leaving 20 bases between them. The CDR3 nucleotides read TGTGCCAGCCCGGGACAAACGATGGCCTCTCAGCCCCAGCATTTT. Protein: CASPGQTMASQPQHF.

This chain links TRBV4-1 with TRBJ2-5; TRBD2 matches at 9 bases. The V gene end was trimmed by 5 bases and the J gene end by 5 bases; junction bases not matched to a gene: 12. Germline-derived CDR1 and CDR2 are MGHRA and YSYEKL. This CDR3 is 16 amino acids long. The CDR3 reads CASSAAMAGGPETQYF. For the CDR3, the DNA is TGCGCCAGCAGCGCAGCTATGGCGGGGGGGCCGGAGACCCAGTACTTC.

This chain joins TRBV7-3 and TRBJ1-1; maybe TRBD1 (6 bases). The germline V gene encodes CDR1 SGHTA and CDR2 FQGTGA. This CDR3 is built from 13 residues. The V gene lost 3 bases and the J gene lost 11 bases, with 16 bases spanning the gap. The CDR3 nucleotides read TGTGCCAGCAGCTTGGACAGTAGGGGTTTGGCTTTCTTT. Residues: CASSLDSRGLAFF.

V usage is TRBV5-6 and J usage is TRBJ2-5, with D possibly TRBD2 on 6 matching bases. The CDR3 has 16 amino acids. Germline CDR1 SGHDT, CDR2 YYEEEE. The V end was cut by 4 bases, the J end by 0 bases, with 16 bases between. The CDR3 reads CASSGFRDSYQETQYF. Written as DNA, the CDR3 is TGTGCCAGCAGCGGATTCCGGGACTCGTACCAAGAGACCCAGTACTTC. The full variable domain, completed using reference TRBV5-6 and TRBJ2-5, is DAGVTQSPTHLIKTRGQQVTLRCSPKSGHDTVSWYQQALGQGPQFIFQYYEEEERQRGNFPDRFSGHQFPNYSSELNVNALLLGDSALYLCASSGFRDSYQETQYFGPGTRLLVL.

The V and J genes are TRBV19 and TRBJ2-6; maybe TRBD2 (5 bases). Deletions cut 7 bases from V and 0 bases from J, with 19 bases between. The CDR3 runs 18 residues. Germline assignment: CDR1 LNHDA and CDR2 SQIVND (reference sequence). The CDR3: CASNLFGVGSSGANVLTF. CDR3 in DNA: TGTGCCAGTAACCTGTTCGGGGTGGGAAGCTCTGGGGCCAACGTCCTGACTTTC. The full variable domain, its missing parts supplied by reference TRBV19 and TRBJ2-6, is DGGITQSPKYLFRKEGQNVTLSCEQNLNHDAMYWYRQDPGQGLRLIYYSQIVNDFQKGDIAEGYSVSREKKESFPLTVTSAQKNPTAFYLCASNLFGVGSSGANVLTFGAGSRLTVL.

The chain is built from TRBV9 and TRBJ2-1, with D tentatively TRBD1 or TRBD2 (7 bases each). CDR1 and CDR2 from the germline V gene are SGDLS and YYNGEE. V gave up 7 bases and J gave up 15 bases, with 14 bases separating them. The CDR3 sequence is 10 residues long. DNA for the CDR3: TGTGCCAGCGGGAGGGAGGGGGCGTTCTTC. Its translation is CASGREGAFF.

The chain uses TRBV7-9 and TRBJ1-2; 10 nucleotides align to TRBD1. This CDR3 region has 15 residues. Trimming cost V 5 bases and J 3 bases; bases outside gene matches: 6. Germline V gene data show CDR1 as SEHNR and CDR2 as FQNEAQ (reference sequence). The CDR3 DNA follows: TGTGCCAGCAGCCCAGGGACAGGGGCTGACTATGGCTACACCTTC. It translates to CASSPGTGADYGYTF.

This chain joins TRBV7-2 and TRBJ2-5; tentative D call: TRBD1 (6 bases). The CDR3 spans 15 residues. V lost 1 base and J 7 bases, leaving 16 bases between the germline ends. Germline CDR1 SGHTA, CDR2 FQGNSA. CDR3 amino acids: CASSLGTARKGTQYF. CDR3 DNA: TGTGCCAGCAGCTTAGGGACAGCCCGCAAAGGGACCCAGTACTTC.

V gene TRBV27 combines with J gene TRBJ1-6; a possible D gene is TRBD1 (5 bases). The CDR3 is made up of 14 amino acids. CDR1 MNHEY and CDR2 SMNVEV come from the germline V gene (reference sequence). The germline V and J ends were trimmed by 3 bases and 3 bases, with 6 bases remaining between them. In DNA form, the CDR3 reads TGTGCCAGCAGTTTGCAGGGCTATAATTCACCCCTCCACTTT. As protein: CASSLQGYNSPLHF.

The V and J genes are TRBV29-1 and TRBJ1-1, with TRBD1 as a possible D gene (6 bases). This CDR3 is built from 13 residues. Trimming stripped 7 bases from V and 3 bases from J, with 15 bases between. CDR1 is SQVTM and CDR2 is ANQGSEA in the germline V gene. CDR3: CSAQGPLYTEAFF. Here the CDR3 DNA reads TGCAGCGCTCAGGGGCCCCTTTACACTGAAGCTTTCTTT.

The rearrangement joins TRBV2 to TRBJ2-5, with D uncertain. The CDR3 length is 15 residues. The V gene lost 4 bases and the J gene lost 5 bases, with 17 bases spanning the gap. Germline V gives CDR1 SNHLY, CDR2 FYNNEI. The CDR3 nucleotides are TGTGCCAGCAGTGCTAACAGTATAGCCCCGGAGACCCAGTACTTC. Protein product: CASSANSIAPETQYF.

The rearrangement uses TRBV7-6 and TRBJ1-6; the D is unclear. Germline-derived CDR1 and CDR2 are SGHVS and FNYEAQ. Trimming stripped 1 base from V and 8 bases from J, with 6 bases between. CDR3 length: 13 residues. DNA for the CDR3: TGTGCCAGCAGCTTAGAGGAGGATTCACCCCTCCACTTT. This encodes CASSLEEDSPLHF.

V is TRBV14 and J is TRBJ2-2; the D gene could be TRBD1 or TRBD2 (7 bases each). This CDR3 has 17 amino acids. Trimming took 8 bases from V and 0 from J, leaving 19 bases between them. From germline, CDR1 is SGHDN and CDR2 FVKESK. This CDR3 reads CASRFQGGTTNTGELFF. The CDR3 bases are TGTGCCAGCCGGTTCCAGGGGGGGACCACGAACACCGGGGAGCTGTTTTTT.

V is TRBV7-2 and J is TRBJ2-5, with TRBD2 identical over 7 bases. V trimming: 1 base; J trimming: 5 bases; junction bases outside the gene matches: 7. Germline CDR1 SGHTA, CDR2 FQGNSA. This CDR3 has 15 residues. The CDR3 is CASSLDPSGLETQYF. The DNA for the CDR3 is TGTGCCAGCAGCTTAGATCCTAGCGGTTTGGAGACCCAGTACTTC.

The chain is built from TRBV7-6 and TRBJ1-3; unclear D gene. This CDR3 has 13 amino acids. Per the germline V gene, CDR1 is SGHVS and CDR2 is FNYEAQ. V was trimmed by 0 bases and J by 4 bases, leaving 4 bases between them. For the CDR3, the DNA is TGTGCCAGCAGCTTAGCGCTCGGAAACACCATATATTTT. As protein: CASSLALGNTIYF. The full variable domain, in which reference TRBV7-6 and TRBJ1-3 provide the parts outside the CDR3, is GAGVSQSPRYKVTKRGQDVALRCDPISGHVSLYWYRQALGQGPEFLTYFNYEAQQDKSGLPNDRFSAERPEGSISTLTIQRTEQRDSAMYRCASSLALGNTIYFGEGSWLTVV.

The V call is TRBV19, the J call TRBJ2-2, with D possibly TRBD1 on 5 matching bases. Trimming stripped 6 bases from V and 2 bases from J, with 7 bases between. This CDR3 contains 13 residues. Germline V gene sequence: CDR1 LNHDA, CDR2 SQIVND (reference sequence). The CDR3 nucleotides read TGTGCCAGTAGAGGGGTCAACACCGGGGAGCTGTTTTTT. Its protein is CASRGVNTGELFF.